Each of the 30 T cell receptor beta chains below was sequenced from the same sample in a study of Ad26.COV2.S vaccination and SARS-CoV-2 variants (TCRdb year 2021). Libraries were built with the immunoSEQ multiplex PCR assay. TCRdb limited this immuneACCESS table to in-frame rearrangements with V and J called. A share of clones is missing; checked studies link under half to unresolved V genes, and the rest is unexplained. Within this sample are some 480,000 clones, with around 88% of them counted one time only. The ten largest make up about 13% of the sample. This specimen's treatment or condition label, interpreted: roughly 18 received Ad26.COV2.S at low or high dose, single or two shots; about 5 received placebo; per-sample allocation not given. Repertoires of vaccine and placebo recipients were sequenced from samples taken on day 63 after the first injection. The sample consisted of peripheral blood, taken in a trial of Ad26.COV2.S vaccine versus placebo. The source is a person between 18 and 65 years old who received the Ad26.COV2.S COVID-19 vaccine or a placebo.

This chain's CDR3 is CASTTQAGTSGNEQFF. As DNA, the CDR3 is TGTGCCAGCACCACTCAGGCCGGGACTAGCGGAAATGAGCAGTTCTTC. This rearrangement joins TRBV6-6 to TRBJ2-1, with 11 bases that match TRBD2. The junction had 12 bases not matched to a gene; V was cut back by 7 bases and J by 7 bases. The CDR3 covers 16 residues. The germline V gene has CDR1 MNHNY and CDR2 SVGAGI (reference sequence).

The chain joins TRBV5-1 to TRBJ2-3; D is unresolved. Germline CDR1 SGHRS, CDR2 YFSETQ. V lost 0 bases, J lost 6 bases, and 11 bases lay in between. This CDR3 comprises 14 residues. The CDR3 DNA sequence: TGCGCCAGCAGCTTGGTCAGCGTTCGGGATACGCAGTATTTT. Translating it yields CASSLVSVRDTQYF.

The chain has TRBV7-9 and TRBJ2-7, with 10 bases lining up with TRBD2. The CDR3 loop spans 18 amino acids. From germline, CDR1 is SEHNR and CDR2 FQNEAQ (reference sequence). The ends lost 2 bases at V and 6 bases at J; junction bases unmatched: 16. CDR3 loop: CASSLPAASSGRVGEQYF. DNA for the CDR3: TGTGCCAGCAGCTTACCTGCGGCCTCCAGCGGGAGGGTCGGCGAGCAGTACTTC.

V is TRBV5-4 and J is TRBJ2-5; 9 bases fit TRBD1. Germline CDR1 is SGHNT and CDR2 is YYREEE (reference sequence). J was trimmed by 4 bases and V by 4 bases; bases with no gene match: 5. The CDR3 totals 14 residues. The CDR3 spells CASSRRTGAETQYF. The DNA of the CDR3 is TGTGCCAGCAGCCGCCGGACAGGGGCAGAGACCCAGTACTTC.

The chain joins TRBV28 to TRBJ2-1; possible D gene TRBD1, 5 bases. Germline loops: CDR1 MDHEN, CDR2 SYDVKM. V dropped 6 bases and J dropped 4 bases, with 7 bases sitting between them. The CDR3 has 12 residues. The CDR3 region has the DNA TGTGCCAGCAGGGGGCTTTACAATGAGCAGTTCTTC. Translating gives CASRGLYNEQFF.

Written as DNA, the CDR3 is TGTGCCAGCAGTTACTCGGGCAGCTATGGCTACACCTTC. It encodes CASSYSGSYGYTF. The chain recombines TRBV6-6 with TRBJ1-2; the D is unclear. There are 13 residues in the CDR3. V lost 0 bases, J lost 4 bases, and 6 bases lay in between. Germline V gene data show CDR1 as MNHNY and CDR2 as SVGAGI (reference sequence).

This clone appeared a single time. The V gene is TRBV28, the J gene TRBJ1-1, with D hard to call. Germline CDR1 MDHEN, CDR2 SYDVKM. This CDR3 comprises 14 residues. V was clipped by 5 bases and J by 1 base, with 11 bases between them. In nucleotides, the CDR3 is TGTGCCAGCAGTATAGAGGTGACGAACACTGAAGCTTTCTTT. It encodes CASSIEVTNTEAFF. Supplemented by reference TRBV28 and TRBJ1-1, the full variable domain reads DVKVTQSSRYLVKRTGEKVFLECVQDMDHENMFWYRQDPGLGLRLIYFSYDVKMKEKGDIPEGYSVSREKKERFSLILESASTNQTSMYLCASSIEVTNTEAFFGQGTRLTVV.

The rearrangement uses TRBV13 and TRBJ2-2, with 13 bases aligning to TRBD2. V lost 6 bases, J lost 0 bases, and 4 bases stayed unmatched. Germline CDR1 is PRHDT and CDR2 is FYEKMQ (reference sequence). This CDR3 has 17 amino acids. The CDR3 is CASRRGLAGSNTGELFF. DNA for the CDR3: TGTGCCAGCAGGCGGGGACTAGCGGGATCGAACACCGGGGAGCTGTTTTTT.

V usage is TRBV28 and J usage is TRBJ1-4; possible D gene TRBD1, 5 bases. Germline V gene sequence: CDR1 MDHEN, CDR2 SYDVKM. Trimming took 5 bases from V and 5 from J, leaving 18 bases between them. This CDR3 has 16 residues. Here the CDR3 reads CASSPILGLTNEKLFF. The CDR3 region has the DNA TGTGCCAGCAGTCCGATATTGGGACTCACGAATGAAAAACTGTTTTTT.

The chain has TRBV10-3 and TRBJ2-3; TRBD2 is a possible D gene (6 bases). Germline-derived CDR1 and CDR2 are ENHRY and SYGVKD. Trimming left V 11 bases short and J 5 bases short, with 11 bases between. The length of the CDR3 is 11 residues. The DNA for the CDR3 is TGTGCCTGCGGGGCGGGAGATACGCAGTATTTT. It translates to CACGAGDTQYF.

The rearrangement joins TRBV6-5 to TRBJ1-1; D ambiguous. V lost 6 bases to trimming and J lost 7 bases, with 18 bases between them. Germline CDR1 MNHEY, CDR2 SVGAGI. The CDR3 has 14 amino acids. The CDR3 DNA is TGTGCCAGCAGCCCCGGCAGTGGGGTCATTGAAGCTTTCTTT. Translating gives CASSPGSGVIEAFF.

The CDR3 sequence: CASSLVGYTEAFF. In DNA, the CDR3 is TGTGCCAGCAGCCTGGTGGGATACACTGAAGCTTTCTTT. V and J are TRBV3-1 (or the pseudogene TRBV3-2) and TRBJ1-1; D is uncertain. The germline V and J ends were trimmed by 4 bases and 3 bases, with 9 bases remaining between them. Per germline, CDR1 LGHDT and CDR2 YNNKEL (reference sequence). This CDR3 spans 13 amino acids.

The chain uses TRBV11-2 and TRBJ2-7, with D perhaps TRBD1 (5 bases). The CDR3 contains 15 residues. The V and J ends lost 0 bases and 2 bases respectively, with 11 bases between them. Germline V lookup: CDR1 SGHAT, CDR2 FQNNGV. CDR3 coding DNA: TGTGCCAGCAGCTTAGACTTGCCCAGGGCCTACGAGCAGTACTTC. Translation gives CASSLDLPRAYEQYF.

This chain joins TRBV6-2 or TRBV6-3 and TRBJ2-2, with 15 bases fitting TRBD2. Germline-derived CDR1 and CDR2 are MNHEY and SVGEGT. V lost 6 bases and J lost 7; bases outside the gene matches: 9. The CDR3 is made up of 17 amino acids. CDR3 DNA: TGTGCCAGCAGCCCCGGGACTAGCGGGAGGCTCGGCGGGGAGCTGTTTTTT. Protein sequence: CASSPGTSGRLGGELFF.

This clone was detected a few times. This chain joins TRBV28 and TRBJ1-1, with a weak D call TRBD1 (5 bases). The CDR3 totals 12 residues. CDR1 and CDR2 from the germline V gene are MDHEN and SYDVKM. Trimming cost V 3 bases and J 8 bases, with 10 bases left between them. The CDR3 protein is CASSFQGGEAFF. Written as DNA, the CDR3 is TGTGCCAGCAGTTTCCAGGGCGGGGAAGCTTTCTTT.

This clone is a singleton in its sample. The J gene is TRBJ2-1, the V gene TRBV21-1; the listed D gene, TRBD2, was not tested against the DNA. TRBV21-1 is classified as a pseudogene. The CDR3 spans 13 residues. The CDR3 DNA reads TGTGCCAGCAGCAAAGGCGGGGCGTCGGAGCAGTTCTTC. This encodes CASSKGGASEQFF.

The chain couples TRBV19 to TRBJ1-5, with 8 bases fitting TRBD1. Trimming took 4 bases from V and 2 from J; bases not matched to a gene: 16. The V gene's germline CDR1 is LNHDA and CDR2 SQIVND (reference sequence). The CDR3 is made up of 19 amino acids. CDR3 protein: CASSKYRDRPFRGNQPQHF. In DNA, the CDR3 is TGTGCCAGTAGTAAATACCGGGACAGGCCCTTCCGTGGCAATCAGCCCCAGCATTTT.

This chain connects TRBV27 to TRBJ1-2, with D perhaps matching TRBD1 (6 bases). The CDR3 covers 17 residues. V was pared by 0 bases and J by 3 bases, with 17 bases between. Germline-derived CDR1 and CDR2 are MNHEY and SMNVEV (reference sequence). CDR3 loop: CASSLSFSGGGHYGYTF. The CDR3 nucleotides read TGTGCCAGCAGTTTATCTTTCAGTGGGGGGGGCCACTATGGCTACACCTTC.

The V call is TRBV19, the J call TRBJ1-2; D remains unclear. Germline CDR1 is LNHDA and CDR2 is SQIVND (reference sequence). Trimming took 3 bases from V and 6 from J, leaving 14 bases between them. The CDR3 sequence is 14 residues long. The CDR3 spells CASSIIRGKDGYTF. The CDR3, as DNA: TGTGCCAGTAGTATCATACGGGGTAAGGATGGCTACACCTTC.

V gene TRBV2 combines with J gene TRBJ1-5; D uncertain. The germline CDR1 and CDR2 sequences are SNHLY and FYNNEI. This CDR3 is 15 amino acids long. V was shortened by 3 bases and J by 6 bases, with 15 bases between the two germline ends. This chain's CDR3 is CASSEYRAGGQPQHF. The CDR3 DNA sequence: TGTGCCAGCAGTGAGTACCGGGCGGGAGGTCAGCCCCAGCATTTT.

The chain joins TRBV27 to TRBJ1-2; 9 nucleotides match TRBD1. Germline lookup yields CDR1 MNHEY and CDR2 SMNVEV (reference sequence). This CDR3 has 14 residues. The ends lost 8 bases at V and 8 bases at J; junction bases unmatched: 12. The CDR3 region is CASGVTGGAGGYTF. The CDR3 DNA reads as TGTGCCAGCGGGGTTACAGGGGGCGCAGGGGGCTACACCTTC.

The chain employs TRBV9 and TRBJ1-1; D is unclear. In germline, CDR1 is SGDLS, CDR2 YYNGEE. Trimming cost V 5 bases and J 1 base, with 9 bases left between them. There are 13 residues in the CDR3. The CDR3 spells CASSNVANTEAFF. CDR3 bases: TGTGCCAGCAGTAACGTCGCGAACACTGAAGCTTTCTTT.

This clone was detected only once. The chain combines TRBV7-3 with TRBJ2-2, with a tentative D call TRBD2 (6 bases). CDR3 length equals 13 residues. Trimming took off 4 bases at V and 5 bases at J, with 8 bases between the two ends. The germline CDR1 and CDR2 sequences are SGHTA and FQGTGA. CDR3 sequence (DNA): TGTGCCAGCAGCTCCGCGGGGACCGGGGAGCTGTTTTTT. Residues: CASSSAGTGELFF.

CDR3 residues: CASSLSHLETQYF. DNA for the CDR3: TGTGCCAGCAGTTTATCGCATTTGGAAACGCAGTATTTT. The chain links TRBV27 to TRBJ2-3; unclear D gene. V lost 0 bases and J lost 9, with 10 bases in between. Germline CDR1 MNHEY, CDR2 SMNVEV (reference sequence). The CDR3 is 13 residues long.

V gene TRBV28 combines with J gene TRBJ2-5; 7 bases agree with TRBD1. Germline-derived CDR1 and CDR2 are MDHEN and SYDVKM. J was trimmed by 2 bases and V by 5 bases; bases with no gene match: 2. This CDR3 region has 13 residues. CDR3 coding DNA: TGTGCCAGCAGTGGGGACAGTCAAGAGACCCAGTACTTC. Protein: CASSGDSQETQYF.

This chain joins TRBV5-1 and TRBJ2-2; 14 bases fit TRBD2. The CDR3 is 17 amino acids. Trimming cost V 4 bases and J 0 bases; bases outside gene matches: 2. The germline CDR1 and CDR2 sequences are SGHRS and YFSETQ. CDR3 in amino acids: CASSVGLAGANTGELFF. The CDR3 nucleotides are TGCGCCAGCAGCGTGGGACTAGCGGGGGCGAACACCGGGGAGCTGTTTTTT.

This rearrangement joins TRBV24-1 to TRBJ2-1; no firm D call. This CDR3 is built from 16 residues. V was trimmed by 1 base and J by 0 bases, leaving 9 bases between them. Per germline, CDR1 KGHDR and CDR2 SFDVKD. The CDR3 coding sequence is TGTGCCACCAGTGATTTCGCGGCGAGCTCCTACAATGAGCAGTTCTTC. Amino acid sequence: CATSDFAASSYNEQFF.

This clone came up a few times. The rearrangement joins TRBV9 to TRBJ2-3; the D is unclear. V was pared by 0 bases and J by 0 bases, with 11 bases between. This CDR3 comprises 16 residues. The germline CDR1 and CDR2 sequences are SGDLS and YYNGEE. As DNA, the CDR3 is TGTGCCAGCAGCGTAGAGTGGCGTGGAAGCACAGATACGCAGTATTTT. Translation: CASSVEWRGSTDTQYF. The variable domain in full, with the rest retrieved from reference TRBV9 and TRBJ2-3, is DSGVTQTPKHLITATGQRVTLRCSPRSGDLSVYWYQQSLDQGLQFLIQYYNGEERAKGNILERFSAQQFPDLHSELNLSSLELGDSALYFCASSVEWRGSTDTQYFGPGTRLTVL.

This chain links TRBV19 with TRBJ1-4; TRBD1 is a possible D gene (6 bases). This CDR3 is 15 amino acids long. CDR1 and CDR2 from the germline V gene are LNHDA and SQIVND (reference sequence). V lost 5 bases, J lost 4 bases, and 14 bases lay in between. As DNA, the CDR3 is TGTGCCAGTAGTCAAAGGACAGCGCTTAATGAAAAACTGTTTTTT. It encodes CASSQRTALNEKLFF.

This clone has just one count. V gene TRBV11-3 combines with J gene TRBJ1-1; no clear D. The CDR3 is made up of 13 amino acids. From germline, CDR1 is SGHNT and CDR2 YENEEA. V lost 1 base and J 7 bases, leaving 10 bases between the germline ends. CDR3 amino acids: CASSLVQGGEAFF. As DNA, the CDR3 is TGTGCCAGCAGCTTAGTTCAAGGTGGTGAAGCTTTCTTT.